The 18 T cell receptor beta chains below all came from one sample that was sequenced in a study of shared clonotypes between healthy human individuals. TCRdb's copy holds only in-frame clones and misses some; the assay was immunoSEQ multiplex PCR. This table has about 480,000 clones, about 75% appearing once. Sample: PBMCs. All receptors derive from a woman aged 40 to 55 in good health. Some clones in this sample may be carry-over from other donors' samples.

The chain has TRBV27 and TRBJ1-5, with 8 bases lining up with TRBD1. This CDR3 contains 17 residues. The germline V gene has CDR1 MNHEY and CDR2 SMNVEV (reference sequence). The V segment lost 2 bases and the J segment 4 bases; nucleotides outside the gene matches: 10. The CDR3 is CASSLRGGTGANQPQHF. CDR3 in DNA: TGTGCCAGCAGTTTACGTGGGGGGACAGGAGCTAATCAGCCCCAGCATTTT.

CDR3 in DNA: TGTGCCAGCAGCGGAGGGCTAAATGAGCAGTTCTTC. Encoded protein: CASSGGLNEQFF. The J gene is TRBJ2-1, the V gene TRBV7-2, with a tentative D call TRBD2 (6 bases). CDR3 length: 12 residues. Germline V gene lookup returns CDR1 SGHTA and CDR2 FQGNSA. Trimming cost V 5 bases and J 7 bases, with 9 bases left between them.

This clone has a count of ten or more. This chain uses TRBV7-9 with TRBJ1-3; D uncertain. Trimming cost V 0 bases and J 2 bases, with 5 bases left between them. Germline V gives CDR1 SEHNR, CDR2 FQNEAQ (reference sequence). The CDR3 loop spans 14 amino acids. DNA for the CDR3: TGTGCCAGCAGCTTAGCAGGAGCTGGAAACACCATATATTTT. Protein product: CASSLAGAGNTIYF.

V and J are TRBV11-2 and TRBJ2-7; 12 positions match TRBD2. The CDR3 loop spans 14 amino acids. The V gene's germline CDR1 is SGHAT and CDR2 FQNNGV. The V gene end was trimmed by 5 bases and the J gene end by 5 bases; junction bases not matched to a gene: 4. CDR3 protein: CASSDPSGRDEQYF. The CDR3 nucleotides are TGTGCCAGCAGCGACCCTAGCGGGAGGGACGAGCAGTACTTC.

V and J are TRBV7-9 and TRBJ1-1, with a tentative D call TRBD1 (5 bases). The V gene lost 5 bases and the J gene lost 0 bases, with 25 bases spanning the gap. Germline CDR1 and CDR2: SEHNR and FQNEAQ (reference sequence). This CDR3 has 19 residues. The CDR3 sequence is CASSQGGGWTPLMNTEAFF. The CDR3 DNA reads TGTGCCAGCAGCCAAGGTGGGGGGTGGACCCCCCTAATGAACACTGAAGCTTTCTTT.

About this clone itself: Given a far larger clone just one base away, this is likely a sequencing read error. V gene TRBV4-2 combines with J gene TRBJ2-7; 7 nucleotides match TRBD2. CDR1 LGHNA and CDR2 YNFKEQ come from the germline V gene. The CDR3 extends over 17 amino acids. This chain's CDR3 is CASSQSVSREILYEQCF. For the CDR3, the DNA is TGTGCCAGCAGCCAATCGGTATCGCGGGAGATTCTCTACGAGCAGTGCTTC.

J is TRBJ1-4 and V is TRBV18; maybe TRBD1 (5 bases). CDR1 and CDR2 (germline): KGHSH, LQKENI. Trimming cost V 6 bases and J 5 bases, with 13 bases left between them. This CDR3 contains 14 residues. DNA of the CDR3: TGTGCCAGCTCCATCGGGACGCCGAATGAAAAACTGTTTTTT. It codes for CASSIGTPNEKLFF.

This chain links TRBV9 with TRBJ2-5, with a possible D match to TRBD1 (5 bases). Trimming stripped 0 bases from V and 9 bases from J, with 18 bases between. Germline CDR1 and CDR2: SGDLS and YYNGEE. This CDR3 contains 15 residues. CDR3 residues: CASSVGNPGQGAQYF. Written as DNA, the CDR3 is TGTGCCAGCAGCGTAGGGAACCCCGGTCAGGGTGCCCAGTACTTC.

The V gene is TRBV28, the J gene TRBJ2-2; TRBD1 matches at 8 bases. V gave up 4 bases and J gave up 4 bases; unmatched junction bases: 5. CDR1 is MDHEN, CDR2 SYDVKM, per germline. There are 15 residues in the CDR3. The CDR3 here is CASSSWTGITGELFF. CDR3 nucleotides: TGTGCCAGCAGTTCCTGGACAGGGATCACCGGGGAGCTGTTTTTT.

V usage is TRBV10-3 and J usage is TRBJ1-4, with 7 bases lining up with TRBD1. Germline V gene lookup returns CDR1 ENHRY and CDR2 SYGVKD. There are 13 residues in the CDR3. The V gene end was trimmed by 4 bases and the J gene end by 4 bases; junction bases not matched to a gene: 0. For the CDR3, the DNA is TGTGCCATCAGTGGGGACAGTAATGAAAAACTGTTTTTT. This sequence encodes CAISGDSNEKLFF.

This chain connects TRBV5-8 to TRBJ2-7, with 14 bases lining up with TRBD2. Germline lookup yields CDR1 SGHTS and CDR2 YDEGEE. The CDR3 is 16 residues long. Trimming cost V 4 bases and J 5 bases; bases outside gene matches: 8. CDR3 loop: CASSPWGLAGDHEQYF. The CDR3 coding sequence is TGTGCCAGCAGCCCCTGGGGACTAGCGGGAGACCACGAGCAGTACTTC.

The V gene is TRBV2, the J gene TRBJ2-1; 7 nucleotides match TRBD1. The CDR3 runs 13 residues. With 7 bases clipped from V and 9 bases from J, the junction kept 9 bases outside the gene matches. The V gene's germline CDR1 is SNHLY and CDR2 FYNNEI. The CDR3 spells CASKGDSRGEQFF. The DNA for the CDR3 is TGTGCCAGCAAGGGGGACAGTCGGGGTGAGCAGTTCTTC.

This CDR3 is CASSLGGIAGELFF. The DNA of the CDR3 is TGTGCCAGCAGCTTAGGGGGGATCGCCGGGGAGCTGTTTTTT. The chain uses TRBV11-3 and TRBJ2-2; the D gene could be TRBD1 or TRBD2 (5 bases each). The germline gives CDR1 SGHNT, CDR2 YENEEA. Between the trimmed V and J ends, which lost 1 base and 6 bases, there was a span of 9 bases. The CDR3 runs to 14 residues.

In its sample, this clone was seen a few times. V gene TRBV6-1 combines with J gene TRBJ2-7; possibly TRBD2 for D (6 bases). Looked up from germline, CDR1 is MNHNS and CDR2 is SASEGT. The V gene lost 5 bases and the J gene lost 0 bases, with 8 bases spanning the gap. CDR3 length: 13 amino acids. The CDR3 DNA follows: TGTGCCAGCAGTACGGACTACTCCTACGAGCAGTACTTC. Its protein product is CASSTDYSYEQYF.

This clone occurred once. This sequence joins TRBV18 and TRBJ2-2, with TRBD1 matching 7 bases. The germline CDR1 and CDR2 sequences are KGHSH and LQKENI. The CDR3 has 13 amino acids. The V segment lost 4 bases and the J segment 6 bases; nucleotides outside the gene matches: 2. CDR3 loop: CASSQQGSGELFF. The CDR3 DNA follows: TGTGCCAGCTCACAACAGGGGTCCGGGGAGCTGTTTTTT.

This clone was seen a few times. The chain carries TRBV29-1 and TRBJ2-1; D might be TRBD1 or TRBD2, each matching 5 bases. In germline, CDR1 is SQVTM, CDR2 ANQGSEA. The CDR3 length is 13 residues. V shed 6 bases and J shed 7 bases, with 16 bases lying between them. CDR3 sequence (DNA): TGCAGCGTGACGGACGGGGCCCAAAATGAGCAGTTCTTC. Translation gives CSVTDGAQNEQFF.

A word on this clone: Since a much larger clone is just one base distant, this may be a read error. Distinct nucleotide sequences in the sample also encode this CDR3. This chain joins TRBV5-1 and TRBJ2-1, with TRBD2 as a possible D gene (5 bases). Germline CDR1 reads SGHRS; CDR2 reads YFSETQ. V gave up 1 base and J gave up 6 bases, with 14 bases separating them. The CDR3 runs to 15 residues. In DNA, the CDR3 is TGCGCCAGCAGCTTGCTGCCCACTAGTGGCAATGAGCAGTTCTTC. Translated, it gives CASSLLPTSGNEQFF.

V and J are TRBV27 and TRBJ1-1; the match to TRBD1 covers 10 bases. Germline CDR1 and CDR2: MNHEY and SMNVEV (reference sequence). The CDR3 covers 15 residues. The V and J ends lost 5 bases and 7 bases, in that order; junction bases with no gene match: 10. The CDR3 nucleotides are TGTGCCAGCAGTAAATTGACAGGGGGCAACGGTGAAGCTTTCTTT. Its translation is CASSKLTGGNGEAFF.